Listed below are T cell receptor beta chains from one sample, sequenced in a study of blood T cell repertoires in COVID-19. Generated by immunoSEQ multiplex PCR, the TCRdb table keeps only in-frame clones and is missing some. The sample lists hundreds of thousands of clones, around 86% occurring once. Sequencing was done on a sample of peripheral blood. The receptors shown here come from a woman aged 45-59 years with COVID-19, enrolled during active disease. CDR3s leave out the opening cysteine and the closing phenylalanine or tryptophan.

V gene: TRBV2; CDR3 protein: ASSYRDRELSAYEQY
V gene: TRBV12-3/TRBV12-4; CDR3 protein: ASSLGQIYGYT
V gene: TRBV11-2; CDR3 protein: ASSLDVRTSGEQY
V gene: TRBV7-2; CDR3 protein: ASSFTGPKGEKLF
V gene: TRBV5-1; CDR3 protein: ASSTGLAGRNEQF
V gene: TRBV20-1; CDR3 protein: SASPGTGFGTEAF
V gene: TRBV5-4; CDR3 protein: ASSLGQQGGEKLF
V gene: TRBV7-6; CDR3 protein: ASSLITSGVRLQY
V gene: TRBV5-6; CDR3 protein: ASSLELQGNYGYT
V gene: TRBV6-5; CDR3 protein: ASSYSRASEQF
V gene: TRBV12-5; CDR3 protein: ASGLAGGVSYEQY
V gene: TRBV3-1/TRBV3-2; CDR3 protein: ASSQERVYGYT
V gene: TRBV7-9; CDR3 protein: ASSPWTAFNEKLF
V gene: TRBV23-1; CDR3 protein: ADGWGRGAEAF
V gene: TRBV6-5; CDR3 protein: ASSYRRLPPKQY
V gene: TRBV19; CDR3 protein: ASRRDASTDTQY
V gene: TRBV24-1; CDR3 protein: ATSNGQGAAF
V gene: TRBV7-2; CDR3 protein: ASSLQGNEQF
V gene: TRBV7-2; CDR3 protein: ASSLARDYEQY
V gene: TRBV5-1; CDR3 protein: ASSYRDGYT
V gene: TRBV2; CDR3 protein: ASSVSGSGNTIY
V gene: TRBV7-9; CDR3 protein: ASSLASFSGANVLT
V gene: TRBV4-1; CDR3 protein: ASSQAGQGGGTDTQY
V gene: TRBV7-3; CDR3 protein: ASSFSGGNTGELF
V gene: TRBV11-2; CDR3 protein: ASSLGLNYGYT
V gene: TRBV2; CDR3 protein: ASGGGRGTSYEQY
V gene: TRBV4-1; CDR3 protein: ASSQGQGTYEQY
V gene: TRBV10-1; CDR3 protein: ASSEEGEGTDTQY
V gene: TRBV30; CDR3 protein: AWRQGFTGELF
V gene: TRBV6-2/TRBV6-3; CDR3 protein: ASSYSIGTGGQAYEQY
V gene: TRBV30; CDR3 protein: AWSVRGSNEKLF
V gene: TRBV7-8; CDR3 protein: ASSLEGLANEKLF
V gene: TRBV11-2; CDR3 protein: ASSLATGEFYEQY
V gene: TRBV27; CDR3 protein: ASSRTGPTEAF
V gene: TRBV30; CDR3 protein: AWSSGRENEQF
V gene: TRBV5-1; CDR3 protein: ASSLGTSGTYNEQF
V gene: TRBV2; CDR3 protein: ASRGDRVEKLF